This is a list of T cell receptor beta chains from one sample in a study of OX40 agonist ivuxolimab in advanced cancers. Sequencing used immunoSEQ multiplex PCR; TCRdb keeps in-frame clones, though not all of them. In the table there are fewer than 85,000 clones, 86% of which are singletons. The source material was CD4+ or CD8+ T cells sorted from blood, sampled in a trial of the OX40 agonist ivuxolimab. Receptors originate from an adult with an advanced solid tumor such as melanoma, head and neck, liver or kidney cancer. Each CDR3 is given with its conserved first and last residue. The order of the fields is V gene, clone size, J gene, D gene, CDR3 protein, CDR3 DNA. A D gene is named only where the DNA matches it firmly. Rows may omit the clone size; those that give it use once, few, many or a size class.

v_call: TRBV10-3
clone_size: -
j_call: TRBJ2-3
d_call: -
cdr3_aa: CAISLDVKSGASSGTQYF
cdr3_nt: TGTGCCATCAGCTTAGACGTCAAATCGGGAGCCTCTAGTGGGACGCAGTATTTT

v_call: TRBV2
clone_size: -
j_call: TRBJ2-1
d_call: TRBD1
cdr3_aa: CASRRQGNYNEQFF
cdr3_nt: TGTGCCAGCAGGCGACAGGGGAACTACAATGAGCAGTTCTTC

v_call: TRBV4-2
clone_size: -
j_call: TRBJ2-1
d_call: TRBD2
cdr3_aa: CASSRGWRGGPSSYNEQFF
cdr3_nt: TGTGCCAGCAGCCGGGGGTGGAGGGGAGGGCCTAGCTCCTACAATGAGCAGTTCTTC

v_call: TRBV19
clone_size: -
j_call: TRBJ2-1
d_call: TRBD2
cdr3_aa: CASRRGAGNEQFF
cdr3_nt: TGTGCCAGTCGGCGGGGGGCCGGCAATGAGCAGTTCTTC

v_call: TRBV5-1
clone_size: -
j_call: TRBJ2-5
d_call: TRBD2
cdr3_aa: CASSLLGTSGSSETQYF
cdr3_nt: TGCGCCAGCAGCCTCCTAGGGACTAGCGGGAGTAGCGAGACCCAGTACTTC

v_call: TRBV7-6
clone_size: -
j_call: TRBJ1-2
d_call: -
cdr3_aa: CASSRTEGRDGYTF
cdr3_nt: TGTGCCAGCAGCAGGACGGAGGGAAGGGATGGCTACACCTTC

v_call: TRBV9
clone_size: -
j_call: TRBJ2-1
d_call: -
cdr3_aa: CASSVATDYSYNEQFF
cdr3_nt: TGTGCCAGCAGCGTAGCTACGGACTACTCCTACAATGAGCAGTTCTTC

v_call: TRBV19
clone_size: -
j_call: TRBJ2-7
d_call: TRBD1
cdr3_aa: CASSSYTGTGRNDEQYF
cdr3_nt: TGTGCCAGTAGTAGCTATACCGGGACAGGGAGAAACGACGAGCAGTACTTC

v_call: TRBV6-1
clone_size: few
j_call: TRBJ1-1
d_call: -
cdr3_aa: CASITVVNTEAFF
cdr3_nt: TGTGCCAGCATTACTGTCGTGAACACTGAAGCTTTCTTT

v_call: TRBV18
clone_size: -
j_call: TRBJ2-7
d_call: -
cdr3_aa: CASSPFAAYEQYF
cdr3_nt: TGTGCCAGCTCACCCTTTGCCGCTTACGAGCAGTACTTC

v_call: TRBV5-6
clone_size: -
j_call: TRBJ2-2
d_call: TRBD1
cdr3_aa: CASSFEGAPLTGELFF
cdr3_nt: TGTGCCAGCAGCTTTGAGGGGGCACCGTTGACCGGGGAGCTGTTTTTT